A selection of T cell receptor beta chains follows, all from one sample in a study of shared clonotypes between healthy human individuals. Libraries were prepared by immunoSEQ multiplex PCR; TCRdb keeps only in-frame clonotypes and omits some of them. The sample lists about 480,000 clones; almost 80% were seen once. The sample comprised PBMCs. The receptors stem from a woman between 40 and 50 years old in good health. Some clones in this sample may be carry-over from other donors' samples. CDR3s include the opening cysteine and the closing phenylalanine or tryptophan. Fields, in order: CDR3 protein, V gene.

CDR3: CASSSGTSVAYEQYF
V: TRBV7-9

CDR3: CASTWASGRDEQYF
V: TRBV28

CDR3: CSVEEGETQYF
V: TRBV29-1

CDR3: CASSLVRRYSYNEQFF
V: TRBV5-6

CDR3: CASSSSSDTQYF
V: TRBV7-9

CDR3: CASSFLAGGTDTQYF
V: TRBV5-4

CDR3: CAWSVGGPGDTQYF
V: TRBV30

CDR3: CAWSPTGLDTVF
V: TRBV30

CDR3: CASSYPAGGDEQYF
V: TRBV6-6

CDR3: CATSSGRYETQYF
V: TRBV7-2

CDR3: CATMGQGDTQYF
V: TRBV15

CDR3: CASSDRRQETQYF
V: TRBV2

CDR3: CACMATINEKLFF
V: TRBV28

CDR3: CASSSSSTGHGYEQYF
V: TRBV7-9

CDR3: CASSLGRGSQETQYF
V: TRBV7-7

CDR3: CASGGDGTDTQYF
V: TRBV7-2

CDR3: CASSPWDRAGGYTF
V: TRBV6-5

CDR3: CASTTKSDRVSNTEAFF
V: TRBV7-3

CDR3: CASTPNSEQTQYF
V: TRBV2

CDR3: CATSTGGLYEQYF
V: TRBV28

CDR3: CSVASQASSYEQYF
V: TRBV29-1

CDR3: CASSPGTDNSPLHF
V: TRBV28

CDR3: CASSSSGLAGFWDEQYF
V: TRBV28

CDR3: CASSSDGSLAQNYGYTF
V: TRBV5-1

CDR3: CASSLQGSSYEQYF
V: TRBV7-2

CDR3: CASRVGGEQYF
V: TRBV19

CDR3: CASSLGRSTDTQYF
V: TRBV4-3

CDR3: CASSESRDRENTGELFF
V: TRBV10-1

CDR3: CASSSRGGEGYTF
V: TRBV18